Below are 21 T cell receptor beta chains sequenced from a single sample in a study of tumor-infiltrating lymphocytes in primary liver carcinoma. Production of TCR beta cDNA used around 0.45 ug total RNA together with a constant-region primer. ARM-PCR, slightly modified, supplied the TCR beta libraries through three nested multiplex PCR rounds. Two initial PCR rounds of about 10 cycles each paired TRBV1-TRBV30 forward primers with a C-beta reverse primer. Each CDR3 protein gets one entry after TCRdb re-called the multiplex PCR reads with MiXCR. The sample carries more than 150,000 distinct CDR3 sequences, 60% recorded once. The blood RNA (from unsorted whole blood) was obtained, and germline DNA was also extracted. Sample: peripheral blood. The receptors come from a man aged 40-49 years with primary liver carcinoma and hepatitis B virus infection.

The chain carries TRBV12-3 or TRBV12-4 and TRBJ2-1; 9 nucleotides agree with TRBD2. This CDR3 has 16 amino acids. Losses at the gene ends were 5 bases for V and 5 bases for J; bases not matched to a gene: 10. The CDR3 loop is CASSLRRLAVNNEQFF. Here the CDR3 DNA reads TGTGCCAGCAGTCTAAGACGACTAGCGGTTAACAATGAGCAGTTCTTC.

V gene TRBV11-2 combines with J gene TRBJ2-3, with 8 bases identical to TRBD2. Per germline, CDR1 SGHAT and CDR2 FQNNGV. V lost 5 bases, J lost 0 bases, and 7 bases stayed unmatched. This CDR3 has 16 residues. CDR3 protein: CASSAGSGASTDTQYF. The DNA for the CDR3 is TGTGCCAGCAGCGCTGGTAGCGGGGCTAGCACAGATACGCAGTATTTT. Looking up the rest from reference TRBV11-2 and TRBJ2-3 gives the full variable domain: EAGVAQSPRYKIIEKRQSVAFWCNPISGHATLYWYQQILGQGPKLLIQFQNNGVVDDSQLPKDRFSAERLKGVDSTLKIQPAKLEDSAVYLCASSAGSGASTDTQYFGPGTRLTVL.

The chain has TRBV6-5 and TRBJ1-1; D not certain. The CDR3 length is 18 residues. V was clipped by 0 bases and J by 4 bases, with 21 bases between them. Per germline, CDR1 MNHEY and CDR2 SVGAGI. CDR3 region: CASSYSIAKGPLVTEAFF. The DNA for the CDR3 is TGTGCCAGCAGTTACTCGATTGCCAAGGGCCCTCTTGTCACTGAAGCTTTCTTT.

About this clonotype: Being one base from a much bigger clone, this may be a read error. The genes are TRBV29-1 and TRBJ2-6; TRBD1 might be the D (5 bases). The CDR3 extends over 16 amino acids. V was shortened by 3 bases and J by 0 bases, with 12 bases between the two germline ends. Germline assignment: CDR1 SQVTM and CDR2 ANQGSEA. The CDR3 loop reads CSVESGMLSGANVLTF. CDR3 coding DNA: TGCAGCGTTGAGTCAGGGATGCTCTCTGGGGCCAACGTCCTGACTTTC.

As to this clonotype: The junction does not match germline at one end; this may be a read error. The chain has TRBV6-5 and TRBJ2-7, with 8 bases that match TRBD1. This CDR3 is built from 14 residues. Germline loops: CDR1 MNHEY, CDR2 SVGAGI. CDR3 DNA: TGTGCCGGCAGTTTCCGACAGGGGTACTACGAGCAGTACTTC. Translation gives CAGSFRQGYYEQYF.

This clonotype was seen many times. The rearrangement joins TRBV11-2 to TRBJ2-5; 12 nucleotides agree with TRBD2. This CDR3 comprises 16 residues. Germline V lookup: CDR1 SGHAT, CDR2 FQNNGV. The V segment lost 5 bases and the J segment 6 bases; nucleotides outside the gene matches: 10. The CDR3 DNA sequence: TGTGCCAGCAGCCCAGCTAGCGGGAGGGCCATAAAGACCCAGTACTTC. Its protein is CASSPASGRAIKTQYF.

The rearrangement links TRBV6-4 to TRBJ2-3; 7 bases map to TRBD2. The CDR3 runs to 17 residues. Germline loops: CDR1 MRHNA, CDR2 SNTAGT. After removal of 0 bases from V and 2 bases from J, the junction contained 8 bases not matched to a gene. In nucleotides, the CDR3 is TGTGCCAGCAGTGACTCGAGCGGGATATCGGCCACAGATACGCAGTATTTT. It specifies CASSDSSGISATDTQYF.

The chain's CDR3 is CASKAAALTDTQYF. The CDR3 nucleotides read TGTGCCAGCAAGGCGGCGGCTCTCACAGATACGCAGTATTTT. The rearrangement links TRBV28 to TRBJ2-3; D is undetermined. CDR3 size: 14 residues. CDR1 and CDR2 from the germline V gene are MDHEN and SYDVKM. The ends were cut back, 7 bases at V and 2 bases at J, with 13 bases in the middle. Drawing the rest from reference TRBV28 and TRBJ2-3, the complete variable domain is DVKVTQSSRYLVKRTGEKVFLECVQDMDHENMFWYRQDPGLGLRLIYFSYDVKMKEKGDIPEGYSVSREKKERFSLILESASTNQTSMYLCASKAAALTDTQYFGPGTRLTVL.

On this clonotype: Here the CDR3 omits its conserved ending phenylalanine or tryptophan, so a read error is the likely source. V is TRBV24-1 and J is TRBJ2-3, with 9 bases fitting TRBD1. Germline-derived CDR1 and CDR2 are KGHDR and SFDVKD. J gave up 7 bases and V 8 bases, and 15 bases lay outside the gene matches. The CDR3 length is 16 residues. The CDR3 spells CATTPGGTGYENTQYS. The CDR3 DNA sequence: TGTGCCACCACCCCCGGGGGGACAGGGTATGAAAATACGCAGTATTCT.

For this clonotype: Likely a read error: the CDR3 ends without its conserved phenylalanine or tryptophan. The CDR3 loop is CSVGVIGEDDYTI. Here the CDR3 DNA reads TGCAGCGTTGGGGTTATAGGGGAGGACGACTACACCATC. The V call is TRBV29-1, the J call TRBJ1-2; TRBD1 might be the D (5 bases). There are 13 residues in the CDR3. Per the germline V gene, CDR1 is SQVTM and CDR2 is ANQGSEA. The ends were cut back, 4 bases at V and 10 bases at J, with 19 bases in the middle.

The chain employs TRBV11-2 and TRBJ2-1, with TRBD1 as a possible D gene (6 bases). Germline V CDR1 and CDR2: SGHAT, FQNNGV. The CDR3 spans 14 residues. Between the trimmed V and J ends, which lost 4 bases and 8 bases, there was a span of 15 bases. Written as DNA, the CDR3 is TGTGCCAGCAGCTCGGGACATGGTCTGTATGAGCAGTTCTTC. This translates into CASSSGHGLYEQFF.

In its sample, this clonotype was seen many times. The chain uses TRBV11-2 and TRBJ2-5; D is unclear. CDR1 is SGHAT and CDR2 is FQNNGV in the germline V gene. The CDR3 covers 12 residues. Trimming took off 5 bases at V and 0 bases at J, with 4 bases between the two ends. The CDR3 sequence: CASSRNQETQYF. The CDR3 DNA sequence: TGTGCCAGCAGCCGAAACCAAGAGACCCAGTACTTC.

The V gene is TRBV4-1, the J gene TRBJ2-1; 11 positions agree with TRBD1. CDR1 is MGHRA, CDR2 YSYEKL, per germline. CDR3 length: 16 amino acids. The trim removed 4 bases at V and 6 bases at J, leaving 8 bases unmatched. CDR3: CASSPRGGQGGNEQFF. In DNA form, the CDR3 reads TGCGCCAGCAGCCCCCGAGGGGGACAGGGGGGCAATGAGCAGTTCTTC.

V usage is TRBV6-5 and J usage is TRBJ1-3, with D uncertain. The CDR3 has 16 amino acids. Germline CDR1 and CDR2: MNHEY and SVGAGI. Deletions cut 5 bases from V and 0 bases from J, with 14 bases between. The CDR3 region is CASSPRTPSSGNTIYF. The CDR3 region has the DNA TGTGCCAGCAGTCCCCGAACCCCCAGCTCTGGAAACACCATATATTTT.

This clonotype appeared a few times. The chain joins TRBV12-3 or TRBV12-4 to TRBJ2-1; TRBD2 might be the D (5 bases). V lost 6 bases, J lost 8 bases, and 23 bases lay in between. The CDR3 is made up of 16 amino acids. The CDR3 reads CASSRLYPTRDDEQFF. Written as DNA, the CDR3 is TGTGCCAGCAGCCGGCTTTACCCCACTAGAGACGATGAGCAGTTCTTC.

Note on this clonotype: At one of its ends the junction is not consistent with the germline gene, which may arise from a read error. The rearrangement uses TRBV28 and TRBJ1-4; D is uncertain. Looked up from germline, CDR1 is MDHEN and CDR2 is SYDVKM. This CDR3 is 17 amino acids long. The CDR3 nucleotides are TGTGCCAGCAGTCAACCCACAGCGGATATCGCTAATGAAAAGCTGTTTTTT. Translating gives CASSQPTADIANEKLFF.

This sequence joins TRBV11-2 and TRBJ2-5; D not certain. Germline V gives CDR1 SGHAT, CDR2 FQNNGV. The CDR3 spans 12 residues. The germline V and J ends were trimmed by 2 bases and 5 bases, with 6 bases remaining between them. The CDR3 DNA reads TGTGCCAGCAGCTTAATCGAGGAGACCCAGTACTTC. Its protein product is CASSLIEETQYF.

J is TRBJ2-3 and V is TRBV10-1; 8 bases align to TRBD2. CDR1 is WNHNN and CDR2 is SYGVQD in the germline V gene (reference sequence). This CDR3 is built from 20 residues. Trimming cost V 0 bases and J 2 bases; bases outside gene matches: 16. The CDR3 DNA reads as TGCGCCAGCAGTGAGTCCGGTACTAGCGGCACCGGGTTGTACACAGATACGCAGTATTTT. Encoded protein: CASSESGTSGTGLYTDTQYF.

With respect to this clonotype: In this CDR3 the conserved last residue, phenylalanine or tryptophan, is missing, so a read error is likely. The V gene is TRBV11-2, the J gene TRBJ1-6; D might be TRBD1 (5 bases). This CDR3 spans 13 amino acids. Germline CDR1 reads SGHAT; CDR2 reads FQNNGV. Trimming shortened V by 4 bases and J by 9 bases, and 10 bases separated the two germline ends. The DNA for the CDR3 is TGTGCCAGCAGCTACCAGGGCGTTTCACCCCTCCACTCT. It encodes CASSYQGVSPLHS.

This chain joins TRBV6-1 and TRBJ2-1, with 14 bases fitting TRBD2. There are 15 residues in the CDR3. Germline V gene sequence: CDR1 MNHNS, CDR2 SASEGT. V lost 7 bases, J lost 4 bases, and 3 bases stayed unmatched. The DNA of the CDR3 is TGTGCCAGCATTGGACTAGCGGGAGGATACAATGAGCAGTTCTTC. It codes for CASIGLAGGYNEQFF.

V is TRBV4-1 and J is TRBJ1-1, with D possibly TRBD1 on 5 matching bases. The CDR3 is 15 residues long. The germline CDR1 and CDR2 sequences are MGHRA and YSYEKL. V lost 0 bases to trimming and J lost 4 bases, with 12 bases between them. The chain's CDR3 is CASSQDGAWGTEAFF. CDR3 in DNA: TGCGCCAGCAGCCAAGATGGGGCATGGGGCACTGAAGCTTTCTTT.